The 15 T cell receptor beta chains below were found in one sample sequenced in a study of cytotoxic CD8 clonotypes in ibrutinib-treated CLL. Assay: immunoSEQ multiplex PCR; the TCRdb copy retains only in-frame clones and omits some. The sample includes hundreds of thousands of clones, more than 70% of them seen just once. Material: PBMCs, obtained after 12 months of ibrutinib treatment. These receptors were collected from a human donor with chronic lymphocytic leukemia.

V gene TRBV4-2 combines with J gene TRBJ2-2; TRBD2 matches 12 bases. The trim removed 4 bases at V and 5 bases at J, leaving 5 bases unmatched. The germline gives CDR1 LGHNA, CDR2 YNFKEQ. This CDR3 region has 16 residues. The CDR3 nucleotides read TGTGCCAGCAGCCCGACTAGCGGGAGCTTAACCGGGGAGCTGTTTTTT. This gives the protein CASSPTSGSLTGELFF.

This chain links TRBV4-1 with TRBJ2-5, with 11 bases lining up with TRBD2. Trimming removed 4 bases from V and 4 bases from J; junction bases left unmatched: 2. In germline, CDR1 is MGHRA, CDR2 YSYEKL. The CDR3 consists of 14 residues. This CDR3 is CASSLAGGRETQYF. Written as DNA, the CDR3 is TGCGCCAGCAGCCTAGCGGGGGGGAGAGAGACCCAGTACTTC.

CDR3: CATGSGVSYEQYF. In nucleotides, the CDR3 is TGTGCCACCGGTAGCGGGGTTTCCTACGAGCAGTACTTC. The rearrangement links TRBV11-2 to TRBJ2-7, with TRBD2 identical over 8 bases. V shed 10 bases, J shed 1 base, and the junction held 6 bases outside the gene matches. The length of the CDR3 is 13 residues. Germline assignment: CDR1 SGHAT and CDR2 FQNNGV.

The V call is TRBV5-1, the J call TRBJ1-1, with D uncertain. The V end lost 3 bases, the J end lost 4 bases, and 16 bases lay between the germline ends. The CDR3 spans 15 residues. Germline CDR1 reads SGHRS; CDR2 reads YFSETQ. The CDR3 nucleotides are TGCGCCAGCAGCTCCCTCGGGAATCTAGGCACTGAAGCTTTCTTT. The encoded protein is CASSSLGNLGTEAFF.

The chain employs TRBV21-1 and TRBJ2-2; the table's D call, TRBD1, has no DNA check behind it. TRBV21-1 is listed as a pseudogene. The CDR3 has 17 residues. The DNA of the CDR3 is TGTGCCAGCAGCAAAACCCCGGACAGGGGGCGAAGCGGGGAGCTGTTTTTT. Its translation: CASSKTPDRGRSGELFF.

The chain joins TRBV4-1 to TRBJ2-5; 12 bases match TRBD1. CDR3 length equals 16 residues. J gave up 3 bases and V 7 bases, and 9 bases lay outside the gene matches. The germline V gene encodes CDR1 MGHRA and CDR2 YSYEKL. The CDR3 protein is CASMPGQGANKETQYF. CDR3 DNA: TGCGCCAGCATGCCGGGACAGGGGGCTAATAAAGAGACCCAGTACTTC.

The chain joins TRBV11-2 to TRBJ1-1; the D is unclear. The CDR3 consists of 15 residues. The V end lost 1 base, the J end lost 0 bases, and 9 bases lay between the germline ends. Germline V lookup: CDR1 SGHAT, CDR2 FQNNGV. The CDR3 coding sequence is TGTGCCAGCAGCTTAGGTGCGGGCATGAACACTGAAGCTTTCTTT. The encoded protein is CASSLGAGMNTEAFF.

The V gene is TRBV27, the J gene TRBJ2-7; 12 nucleotides line up with TRBD2. The CDR3 runs to 16 residues. Germline trimming cut 5 bases from V and 2 bases from J; bases unmatched to any gene: 7. The V gene's germline CDR1 is MNHEY and CDR2 SMNVEV (reference sequence). CDR3 DNA: TGTGCCAGCAGTCACCTAGCGGGAGGGGGGACCTACGAGCAGTACTTC. It specifies CASSHLAGGGTYEQYF.

This clone was counted a few times. V and J are TRBV11-2 and TRBJ2-7; a weak D match, TRBD2 (6 bases). Germline-derived CDR1 and CDR2 are SGHAT and FQNNGV. V lost 5 bases and J lost 2, with 13 bases in between. This CDR3 is built from 14 residues. The CDR3 region is CASSPRTGAYEQYF. The CDR3 DNA sequence: TGTGCCAGCAGCCCTCGGACGGGAGCCTACGAGCAGTACTTC.

The rearrangement joins TRBV6-5 to TRBJ2-3; weak D call: TRBD1 (5 bases). The CDR3 contains 14 residues. V dropped 7 bases and J dropped 2 bases, with 13 bases sitting between them. Germline V gene lookup returns CDR1 MNHEY and CDR2 SVGAGI. CDR3 in amino acids: CASTSDTHTDTQYF. CDR3 sequence (DNA): TGTGCCAGCACCTCGGACACGCACACAGATACGCAGTATTTT.

Only one count was recorded for this clone. The rearrangement links TRBV28 to TRBJ2-7, with 9 bases identical to TRBD1. The trim removed 3 bases at V and 4 bases at J, leaving 10 bases unmatched. CDR3 length equals 16 residues. Germline loops: CDR1 MDHEN, CDR2 SYDVKM. The CDR3 DNA follows: TGTGCCAGCAGTTTCTACCCCGGGACAGGGTGGTACGAGCAGTACTTC. Residues: CASSFYPGTGWYEQYF.

V usage is TRBV27 and J usage is TRBJ2-3, with 8 nucleotides matching TRBD2. The V and J ends lost 3 bases and 5 bases, in that order; junction bases with no gene match: 7. CDR1 MNHEY and CDR2 SMNVEV come from the germline V gene (reference sequence). The CDR3 runs 15 residues. The CDR3 DNA follows: TGTGCCAGCAGTTTTCTCGCGGGGGGACTAGATACGCAGTATTTT. This translates into CASSFLAGGLDTQYF.

The chain carries TRBV9 and TRBJ2-3, with a possible D match to TRBD2 (7 bases). CDR1 and CDR2 from the germline V gene are SGDLS and YYNGEE. Between the trimmed V and J ends, which lost 3 bases and 3 bases, there was a span of 14 bases. The CDR3 sequence is 15 residues long. The CDR3 protein is CASSASGGWTDTQYF. The DNA of the CDR3 is TGTGCCAGCAGCGCCTCGGGGGGCTGGACAGATACGCAGTATTTT.

V is TRBV28 and J is TRBJ2-1; no firm D call. Germline assignment: CDR1 MDHEN and CDR2 SYDVKM. Trimming took 4 bases from V and 9 from J, leaving 16 bases between them. This CDR3 region has 14 residues. CDR3 bases: TGTGCCAGCAGTTCACCCGACATTAGGGCTGAGCAGTTCTTC. Translating it yields CASSSPDIRAEQFF.

The chain combines TRBV5-1 with TRBJ2-3; the match to TRBD1 covers 8 bases. The CDR3 has 14 amino acids. Germline trimming cut 4 bases from V and 5 bases from J; bases unmatched to any gene: 6. The germline CDR1 and CDR2 sequences are SGHRS and YFSETQ. CDR3 sequence: CASSDGQGRDTQYF. Written as DNA, the CDR3 is TGCGCCAGCAGCGATGGACAGGGAAGAGATACGCAGTATTTT.